Listed below are T cell receptor beta chains from one sample, sequenced in a study of T-cell reconstitution after alpha-beta-depleted transplantation in children. TCRdb re-called the PCR reads with MiXCR, one entry per CDR3 protein. The data contain just under 350,000 distinct CDR3 sequences, 15% to 20% of them singletons. This specimen was PBMCs, mostly from graft donor cells, taken 360 days after TCRalphabeta/CD19-depleted stem cell transplant. These receptors were collected from a male patient between 2 and 10 years old who had a stem cell transplant for acute lymphoblastic leukemia, so the T cells may come from the graft donor. CDR3s include the opening cysteine and the closing phenylalanine or tryptophan.

V	J	CDR3
TRBV3-1	TRBJ2-1	CASSQDGSSYNEQFF
TRBV2	TRBJ1-2	CASTWGTGSGYTF
TRBV5-1	TRBJ1-4	CASSVGQGHSEKLFF
TRBV5-6	TRBJ2-7	CASRYGTGPYEQYF
TRBV9	TRBJ2-1	CASSVEDGDRNEQFF
TRBV6-2/TRBV6-3	TRBJ2-1	CASSYGTRYSKNEQFF
TRBV10-3	TRBJ2-1	CAISEGPSGREIRYYYNEQFF
TRBV11-2	TRBJ1-1	CASSLAGGSEAFF
TRBV6-4	TRBJ2-1	CASSDLQLGSGEQFF
TRBV4-3	TRBJ2-5	CASSQARLEETQYF
TRBV27	TRBJ2-2	CASNPTANTGELFF
TRBV12-3/TRBV12-4	TRBJ2-3	CASSSRGPFTDTQYF
TRBV7-9	TRBJ2-2	CAPPGDTGELFF
TRBV20-1	TRBJ2-4	CSARDQTGRNIQYF
TRBV20-1	TRBJ2-3	CSATSPDYTQYF
TRBV27	TRBJ1-1	CASSPSPGTGTSAEAFF
TRBV6-1	TRBJ2-3	CASSSSYFADTQYF
TRBV5-1	TRBJ2-5	CASSFSQETQYF
TRBV5-6	TRBJ2-5	CASSLLQWGQETQYF
TRBV5-1	TRBJ2-2	CASTPPGKTNTGELFF
TRBV15	TRBJ2-2	CATSRDRGRDLRPELFF
TRBV3-1	TRBJ1-4	CASSQGGRFNEKLFF
TRBV29-1	TRBJ2-5	CSVEGALAPLRQETQYF
TRBV6-2/TRBV6-3	TRBJ2-7	CASSRTGNEQYF
TRBV7-2	TRBJ2-3	CASSQQAVSTDTQYF
TRBV5-6	TRBJ2-2	CASSLPGGESSGELFF
TRBV7-3	TRBJ2-7	CASSLIPDRDHEQYF
TRBV10-3	TRBJ2-7	CAISESGPYEQYF
TRBV12-3/TRBV12-4	TRBJ2-1	CASSFGRGIYNEQFF